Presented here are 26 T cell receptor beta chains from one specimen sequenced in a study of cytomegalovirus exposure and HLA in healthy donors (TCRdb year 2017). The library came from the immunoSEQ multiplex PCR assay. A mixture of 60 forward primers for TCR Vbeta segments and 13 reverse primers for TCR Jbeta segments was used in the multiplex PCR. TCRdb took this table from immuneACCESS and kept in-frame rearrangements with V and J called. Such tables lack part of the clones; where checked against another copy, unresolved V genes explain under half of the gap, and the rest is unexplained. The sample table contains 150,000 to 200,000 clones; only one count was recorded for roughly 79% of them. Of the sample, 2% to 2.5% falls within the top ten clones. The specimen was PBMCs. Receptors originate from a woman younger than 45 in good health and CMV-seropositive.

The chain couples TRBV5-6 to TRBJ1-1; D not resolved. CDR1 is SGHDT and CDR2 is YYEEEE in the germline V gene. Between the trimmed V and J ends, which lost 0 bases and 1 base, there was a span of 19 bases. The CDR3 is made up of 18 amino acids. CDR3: CASSLVTGRLGWNTEAFF. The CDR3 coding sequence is TGTGCCAGCAGCTTGGTTACGGGTAGGCTGGGTTGGAACACTGAAGCTTTCTTT.

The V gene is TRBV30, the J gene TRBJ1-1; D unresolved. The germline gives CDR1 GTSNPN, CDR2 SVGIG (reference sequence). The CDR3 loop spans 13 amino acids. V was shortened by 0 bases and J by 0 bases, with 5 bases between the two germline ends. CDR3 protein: CAWSVLLNTEAFF. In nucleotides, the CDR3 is TGTGCCTGGAGTGTACTCTTGAACACTGAAGCTTTCTTT.

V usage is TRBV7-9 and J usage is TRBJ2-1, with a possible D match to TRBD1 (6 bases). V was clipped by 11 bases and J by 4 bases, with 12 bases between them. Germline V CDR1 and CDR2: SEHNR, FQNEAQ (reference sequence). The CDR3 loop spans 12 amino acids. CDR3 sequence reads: CAGEDRYNEQFF. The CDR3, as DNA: TGTGCCGGGGAAGACAGGTACAATGAGCAGTTCTTC.

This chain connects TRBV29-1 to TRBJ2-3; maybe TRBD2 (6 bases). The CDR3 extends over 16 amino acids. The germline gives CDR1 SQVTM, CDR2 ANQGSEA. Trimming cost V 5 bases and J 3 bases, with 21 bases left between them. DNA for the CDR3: TGCAGCGTTTCTGGCTCTAGCGAATGGGGGACAGATACGCAGTATTTT. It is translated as CSVSGSSEWGTDTQYF.

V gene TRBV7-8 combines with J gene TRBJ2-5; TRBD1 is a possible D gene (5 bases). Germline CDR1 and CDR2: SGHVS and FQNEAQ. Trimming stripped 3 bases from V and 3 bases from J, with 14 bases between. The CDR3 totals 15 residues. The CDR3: CASSLRQKYEETQYF. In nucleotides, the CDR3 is TGTGCCAGCAGCTTGCGACAGAAATATGAAGAGACCCAGTACTTC.

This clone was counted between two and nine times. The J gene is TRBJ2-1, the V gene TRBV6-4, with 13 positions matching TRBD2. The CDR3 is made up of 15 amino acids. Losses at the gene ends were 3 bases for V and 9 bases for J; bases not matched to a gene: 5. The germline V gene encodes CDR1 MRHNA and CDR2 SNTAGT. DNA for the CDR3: TGTGCCAGCAGTGAACTAGCGGGAGGGCAGGGTGAGCAGTTCTTC. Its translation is CASSELAGGQGEQFF.

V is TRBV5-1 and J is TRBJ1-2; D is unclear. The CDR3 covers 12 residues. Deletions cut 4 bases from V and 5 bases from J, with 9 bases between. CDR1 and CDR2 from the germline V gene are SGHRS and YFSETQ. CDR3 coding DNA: TGCGCCAGCAGCAGTACCACATATGGCTACACCTTC. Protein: CASSSTTYGYTF. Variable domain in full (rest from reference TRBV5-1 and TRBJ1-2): KAGVTQTPRYLIKTRGQQVTLSCSPISGHRSVSWYQQTPGQGLQFLFEYFSETQRNKGNFPGRFSGRQFSNSRSEMNVSTLELGDSALYLCASSSTTYGYTFGSGTRLTVV.

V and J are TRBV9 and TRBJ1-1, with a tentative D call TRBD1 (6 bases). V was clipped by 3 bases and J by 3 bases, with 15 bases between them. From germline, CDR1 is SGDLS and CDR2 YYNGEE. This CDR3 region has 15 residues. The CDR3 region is CASSGSQGWDTEAFF. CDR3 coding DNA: TGTGCCAGCAGCGGTTCACAGGGTTGGGACACTGAAGCTTTCTTT.

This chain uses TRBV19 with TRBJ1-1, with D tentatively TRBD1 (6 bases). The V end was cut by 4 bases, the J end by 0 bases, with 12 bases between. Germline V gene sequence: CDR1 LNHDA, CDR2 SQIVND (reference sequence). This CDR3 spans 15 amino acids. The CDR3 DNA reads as TGTGCCAGTAGTAGGACAGTACTAATGAACACTGAAGCTTTCTTT. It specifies CASSRTVLMNTEAFF.

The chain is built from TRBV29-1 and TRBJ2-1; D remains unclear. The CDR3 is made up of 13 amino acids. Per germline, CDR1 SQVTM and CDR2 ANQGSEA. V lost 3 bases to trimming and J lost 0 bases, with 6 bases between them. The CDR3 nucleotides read TGCAGCGTTGACTGGAGCTCCTACAATGAGCAGTTCTTC. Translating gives CSVDWSSYNEQFF.

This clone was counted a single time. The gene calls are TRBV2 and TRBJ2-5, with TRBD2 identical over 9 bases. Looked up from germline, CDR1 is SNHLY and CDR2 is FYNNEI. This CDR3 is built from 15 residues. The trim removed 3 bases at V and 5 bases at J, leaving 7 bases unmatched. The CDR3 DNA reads TGTGCCAGCAGTGATGCATCTAGCGGGAAGGAGACCCAGTACTTC. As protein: CASSDASSGKETQYF.

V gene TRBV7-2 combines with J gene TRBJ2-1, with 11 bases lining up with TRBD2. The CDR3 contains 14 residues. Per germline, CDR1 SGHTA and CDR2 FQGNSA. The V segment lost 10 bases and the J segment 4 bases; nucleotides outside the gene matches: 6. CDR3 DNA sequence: TGTGCCACCTCAACTAGCGGGGGATACAATGAGCAGTTCTTC. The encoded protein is CATSTSGGYNEQFF.

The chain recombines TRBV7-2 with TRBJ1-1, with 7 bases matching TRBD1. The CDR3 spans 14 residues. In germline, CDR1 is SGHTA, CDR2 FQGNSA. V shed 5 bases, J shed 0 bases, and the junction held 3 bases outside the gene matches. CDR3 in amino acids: CASSPDRMNTEAFF. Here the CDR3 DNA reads TGTGCCAGCAGCCCGGACAGGATGAACACTGAAGCTTTCTTT. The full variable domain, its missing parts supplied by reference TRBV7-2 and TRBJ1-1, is GAGVSQSPSNKVTEKGKDVELRCDPISGHTALYWYRQSLGQGLEFLIYFQGNSAPDKSGLPSDRFSAERTGGSVSTLTIQRTQQEDSAVYLCASSPDRMNTEAFFGQGTRLTVV.

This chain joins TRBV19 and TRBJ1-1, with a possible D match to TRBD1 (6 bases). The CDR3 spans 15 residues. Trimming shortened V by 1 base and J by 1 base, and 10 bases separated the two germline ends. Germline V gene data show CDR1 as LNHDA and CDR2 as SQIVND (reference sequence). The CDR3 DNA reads TGTGCCAGTAGTATAGGTAGGACAGAGAACACTGAAGCTTTCTTT. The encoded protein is CASSIGRTENTEAFF.

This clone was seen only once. The CDR3 DNA reads as TGTGCCAGCACCTCGCTCGTGGCCCGGGGGGACGAGCAGTACTTC. Translation: CASTSLVARGDEQYF. The V and J genes are TRBV7-2 and TRBJ2-7, with TRBD2 matching over 7 bases. V lost 7 bases to trimming and J lost 5 bases; unmatched junction nucleotides: 14. This CDR3 region has 15 residues. Germline V gene data show CDR1 as SGHTA and CDR2 as FQGNSA.

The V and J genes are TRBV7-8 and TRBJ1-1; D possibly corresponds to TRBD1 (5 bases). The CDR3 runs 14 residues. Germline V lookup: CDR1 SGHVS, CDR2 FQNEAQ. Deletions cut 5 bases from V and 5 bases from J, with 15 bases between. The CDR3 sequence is CASSGTRATTEAFF. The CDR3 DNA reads TGTGCCAGCAGCGGGACTCGAGCTACGACTGAAGCTTTCTTT.

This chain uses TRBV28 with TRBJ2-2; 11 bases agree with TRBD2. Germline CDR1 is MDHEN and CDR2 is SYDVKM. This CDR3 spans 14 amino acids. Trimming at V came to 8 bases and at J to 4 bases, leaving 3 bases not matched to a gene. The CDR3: CASVAGGRTGELFF. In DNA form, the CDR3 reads TGTGCCAGCGTAGCGGGAGGGCGCACCGGGGAGCTGTTTTTT. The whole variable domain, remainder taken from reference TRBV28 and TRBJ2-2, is DVKVTQSSRYLVKRTGEKVFLECVQDMDHENMFWYRQDPGLGLRLIYFSYDVKMKEKGDIPEGYSVSREKKERFSLILESASTNQTSMYLCASVAGGRTGELFFGEGSRLTVL.

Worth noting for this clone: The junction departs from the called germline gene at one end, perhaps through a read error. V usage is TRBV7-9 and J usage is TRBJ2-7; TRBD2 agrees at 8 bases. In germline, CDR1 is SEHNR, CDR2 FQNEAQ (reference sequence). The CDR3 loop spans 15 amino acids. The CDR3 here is CSSSFLAGQSYEQYF. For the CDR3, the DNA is TGTTCCAGCAGCTTCCTAGCGGGTCAATCCTACGAGCAGTACTTC.

CDR3 region: CASSPRQGKGEKLFF. Written as DNA, the CDR3 is TGCGCCAGCAGCCCCCGACAGGGGAAGGGTGAAAAACTGTTTTTT. The chain combines TRBV5-1 with TRBJ1-4, with TRBD1 matching over 8 bases. The germline V gene has CDR1 SGHRS and CDR2 YFSETQ. The CDR3 length is 15 residues. V lost 4 bases and J lost 7; bases outside the gene matches: 9.

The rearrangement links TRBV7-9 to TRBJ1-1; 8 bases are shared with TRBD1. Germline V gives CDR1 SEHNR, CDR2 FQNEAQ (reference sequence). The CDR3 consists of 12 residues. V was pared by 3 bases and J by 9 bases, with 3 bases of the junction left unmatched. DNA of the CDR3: TGTGCCAGCAGCTTCGACAGGGGTAAAGCTTTCTTT. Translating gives CASSFDRGKAFF.

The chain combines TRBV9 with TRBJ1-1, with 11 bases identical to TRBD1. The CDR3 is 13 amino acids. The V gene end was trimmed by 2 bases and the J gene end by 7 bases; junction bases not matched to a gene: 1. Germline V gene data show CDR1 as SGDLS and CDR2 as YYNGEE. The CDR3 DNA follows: TGTGCCAGCAGCGTTGGGACAGGGGGTGAAGCTTTCTTT. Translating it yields CASSVGTGGEAFF.

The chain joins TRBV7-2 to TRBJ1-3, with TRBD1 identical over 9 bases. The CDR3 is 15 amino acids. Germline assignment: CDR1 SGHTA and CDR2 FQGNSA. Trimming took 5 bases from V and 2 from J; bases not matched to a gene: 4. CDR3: CASSIQGATGNTIYF. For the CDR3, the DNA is TGTGCCAGCAGCATACAGGGGGCTACTGGAAACACCATATATTTT.

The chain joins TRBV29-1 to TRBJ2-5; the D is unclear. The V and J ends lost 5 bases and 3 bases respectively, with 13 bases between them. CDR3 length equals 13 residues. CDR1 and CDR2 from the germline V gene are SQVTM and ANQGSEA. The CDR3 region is CSVSLQIEETQYF. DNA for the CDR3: TGCAGCGTTAGCCTCCAAATCGAAGAGACCCAGTACTTC. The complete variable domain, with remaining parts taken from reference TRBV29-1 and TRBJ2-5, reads SAVISQKPSRDICQRGTSLTIQCQVDSQVTMMFWYRQQPGQSLTLIATANQGSEATYESGFVIDKFPISRPNLTFSTLTVSNMSPEDSSIYLCSVSLQIEETQYFGPGTRLLVL.

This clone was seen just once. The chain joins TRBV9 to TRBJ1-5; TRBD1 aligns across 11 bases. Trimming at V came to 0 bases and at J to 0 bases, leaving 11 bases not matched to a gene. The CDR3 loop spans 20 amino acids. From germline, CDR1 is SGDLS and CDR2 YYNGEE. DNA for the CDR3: TGTGCCAGCAGCGTAGGTCCGGGACAGGGGGAAGTTTATAGCAATCAGCCCCAGCATTTT. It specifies CASSVGPGQGEVYSNQPQHF.

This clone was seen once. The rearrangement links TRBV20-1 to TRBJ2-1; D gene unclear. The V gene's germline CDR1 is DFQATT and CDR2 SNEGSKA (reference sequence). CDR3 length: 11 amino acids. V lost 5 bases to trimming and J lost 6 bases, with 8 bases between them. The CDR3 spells CSASKVNEQFF. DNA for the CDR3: TGCAGTGCTTCTAAAGTCAATGAGCAGTTCTTC.

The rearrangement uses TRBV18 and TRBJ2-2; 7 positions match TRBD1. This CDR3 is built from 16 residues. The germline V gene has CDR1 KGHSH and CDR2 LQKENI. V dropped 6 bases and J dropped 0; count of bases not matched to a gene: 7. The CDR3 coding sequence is TGTGCCAGCTCCCGGGACAGAATTACGAACACCGGGGAGCTGTTTTTT. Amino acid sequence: CASSRDRITNTGELFF.